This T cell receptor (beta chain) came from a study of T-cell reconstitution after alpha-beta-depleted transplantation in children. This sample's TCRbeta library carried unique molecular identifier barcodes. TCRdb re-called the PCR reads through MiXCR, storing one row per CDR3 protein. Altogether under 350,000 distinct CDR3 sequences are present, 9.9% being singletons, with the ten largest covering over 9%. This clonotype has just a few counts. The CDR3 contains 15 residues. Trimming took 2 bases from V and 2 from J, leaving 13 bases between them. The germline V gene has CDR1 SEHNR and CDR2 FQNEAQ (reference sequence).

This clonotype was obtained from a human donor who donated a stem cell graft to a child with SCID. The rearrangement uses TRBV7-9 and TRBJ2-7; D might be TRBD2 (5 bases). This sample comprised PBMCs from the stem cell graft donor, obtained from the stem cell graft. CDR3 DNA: TGTGCCAGCAGCTTACCGACGAGGGCAACCTACGAGCAGTACTTC. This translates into CASSLPTRATYEQYF.